A selection of T cell receptor beta chains follows, all from one sample in a study of Ad26.COV2.S vaccination and SARS-CoV-2 variants. Clones were sequenced by immunoSEQ multiplex PCR, and TCRdb holds only the in-frame ones, with some missing. The sample has about 480,000 clones, around nine tenths seen once. The specimen was peripheral blood, collected in a trial of Ad26.COV2.S vaccine versus placebo. The receptors were sampled from a person between 18 and 60 years old who received the Ad26.COV2.S COVID-19 vaccine or a placebo. The CDR3 runs from the conserved cysteine through the conserved F or W. A D gene is named only where the DNA matches it firmly. Rows may omit the clone size; those that give it use once, few, many or a size class.

J: TRBJ2-5
D: TRBD1
V: TRBV25-1
size: .
CDR3: CASSTTGGQYF
DNA: TGTGCCAGCAGTACCACAGGGGGCCAGTACTTC

J: TRBJ2-7
D: TRBD2
V: TRBV2
size: .
CDR3: CASSGLAGLGEQYF
DNA: TGTGCCAGCAGTGGACTAGCGGGATTGGGTGAGCAGTACTTC

J: TRBJ2-2
D: .
V: TRBV7-2
size: .
CDR3: CASSPRVGGELFF
DNA: TGTGCCAGCAGCCCGCGGGTGGGCGGGGAGCTGTTTTTT

J: TRBJ2-2
D: .
V: TRBV3-1/TRBV3-2
size: few
CDR3: CASSQSSVGANTGELFF
DNA: TGTGCCAGCAGCCAATCCTCGGTAGGAGCGAACACCGGGGAGCTGTTTTTT

J: TRBJ2-2
D: .
V: TRBV19
size: .
CDR3: CASSSRLGDLSGELFF
DNA: TGTGCCAGTAGTTCCCGTTTGGGGGACTTGAGCGGGGAGCTGTTTTTT

J: TRBJ2-7
D: .
V: TRBV9
size: once
CDR3: CASSVAGRTGRDEQYF
DNA: TGTGCCAGCAGCGTAGCTGGGCGGACAGGGAGGGACGAGCAGTACTTC

J: TRBJ1-1
D: TRBD1
V: TRBV11-1
size: .
CDR3: CASSFWTGGMNTEAFF
DNA: TGTGCCAGCAGCTTCTGGACAGGGGGAATGAACACTGAAGCTTTCTTT

J: TRBJ2-7
D: .
V: TRBV24-1
size: once
CDR3: CATSDSLRAEQYF
DNA: TGTGCCACCAGTGATTCCCTTCGGGCCGAGCAGTACTTC

J: TRBJ2-2
D: .
V: TRBV5-1
size: few
CDR3: CASSLVANTGELFF
DNA: TGCGCCAGCAGCTTGGTAGCGAACACCGGGGAGCTGTTTTTT

J: TRBJ2-7
D: .
V: TRBV19
size: .
CDR3: CASSIGRGAYEQYF
DNA: TGTGCCAGTAGTATAGGCAGGGGAGCCTACGAGCAGTACTTC

J: TRBJ2-3
D: .
V: TRBV7-9
size: .
CDR3: CASSLVAGLGADTQYF
DNA: TGTGCCAGCAGCTTAGTTGCGGGCCTTGGGGCAGATACGCAGTATTTT

J: TRBJ1-2
D: .
V: TRBV6-5
size: .
CDR3: CASSGQNYGYTF
DNA: TGTGCCAGCTCGGGACAAAACTATGGCTACACCTTC

J: TRBJ1-1
D: .
V: TRBV5-1
size: .
CDR3: CASSFGLAPMNTEAFF
DNA: TGCGCCAGCAGTTTCGGCTTAGCACCTATGAACACTGAAGCTTTCTTT

J: TRBJ1-2
D: .
V: TRBV5-6
size: .
CDR3: CASSLLDRPYGYTF
DNA: TGTGCCAGCAGCTTGCTGGACAGACCCTATGGCTACACCTTC

J: TRBJ2-7
D: TRBD1
V: TRBV9
size: .
CDR3: CASSVGKKGTDYEQYF
DNA: TGTGCCAGCAGCGTAGGGAAGAAGGGGACAGACTACGAGCAGTACTTC

J: TRBJ1-5
D: .
V: TRBV12-2
size: .
CDR3: CASRPGPRVTDNQPQHF
DNA: TGTGCAAGTCGCCCGGGCCCCCGAGTTACAGATAATCAGCCCCAGCATTTT

J: TRBJ1-5
D: .
V: TRBV19
size: .
CDR3: CASKVSGSNQPQHF
DNA: TGTGCCAGTAAGGTGTCCGGTAGCAATCAGCCCCAGCATTTT

J: TRBJ2-2
D: .
V: TRBV9
size: .
CDR3: CASQGPSNTGELFF
DNA: TGTGCCAGCCAAGGGCCCTCGAACACCGGGGAGCTGTTTTTT

J: TRBJ1-2
D: .
V: TRBV3-1/TRBV3-2
size: .
CDR3: CASSQDPGHGYTF
DNA: TGTGCCAGCAGCCAAGATCCAGGGCATGGCTACACCTTC

J: TRBJ2-7
D: TRBD2
V: TRBV6-5
size: .
CDR3: CASMVAGIYEQYF
DNA: TGTGCCAGCATGGTAGCGGGGATCTACGAGCAGTACTTC

J: TRBJ2-5
D: .
V: TRBV5-4
size: .
CDR3: CASSPESQETQYF
DNA: TGTGCCAGCAGCCCGGAGTCCCAAGAGACCCAGTACTTC

J: TRBJ1-2
D: .
V: TRBV11-2
size: .
CDR3: CASSLGKIGYTF
DNA: TGTGCCAGCAGCTTAGGGAAAATAGGCTACACCTTC

J: TRBJ1-1
D: .
V: TRBV4-3
size: once
CDR3: CASSQVVTGTEAFF
DNA: TGCGCCAGCAGCCAAGTGGTAACCGGCACTGAAGCTTTCTTT

J: TRBJ2-7
D: .
V: TRBV13
size: .
CDR3: CASSPLRGRTYEQYF
DNA: TGTGCCAGCAGCCCCCTCAGGGGCCGCACCTACGAGCAGTACTTC

J: TRBJ1-6
D: .
V: TRBV7-2
size: .
CDR3: CASSLGRGGPLNSPLHF
DNA: TGTGCCAGCAGCTTAGGGAGGGGCGGTCCCCTTAATTCACCCCTCCACTTT

J: TRBJ1-5
D: TRBD1
V: TRBV24-1
size: few
CDR3: CATSEPGQNQPQHF
DNA: TGTGCCACCAGTGAACCGGGACAGAATCAGCCCCAGCATTTT

J: TRBJ2-7
D: TRBD2
V: TRBV28
size: .
CDR3: CASRPGLAGLRSYEQYF
DNA: TGTGCCAGCAGACCGGGACTAGCGGGTCTTCGGTCCTACGAGCAGTACTTC

J: TRBJ2-7
D: .
V: TRBV19
size: .
CDR3: CASSIYEDYEQYF
DNA: TGTGCCAGTAGTATATATGAGGATTACGAGCAGTACTTC

J: TRBJ2-7
D: .
V: TRBV5-1
size: .
CDR3: CASSLQGYEQYF
DNA: TGCGCCAGCAGCTTACAGGGCTACGAGCAGTACTTC

J: TRBJ2-1
D: .
V: TRBV6-2/TRBV6-3
size: .
CDR3: CASSWASEYNEQFF
DNA: TGTGCCAGCAGCTGGGCTAGCGAGTACAATGAGCAGTTCTTC

J: TRBJ2-3
D: TRBD1
V: TRBV3-1/TRBV3-2
size: .
CDR3: CASSQEGTGRDTQYF
DNA: TGTGCCAGCAGCCAAGAAGGGACAGGGCGAGATACGCAGTATTTT

J: TRBJ1-6
D: .
V: TRBV7-3
size: few
CDR3: CASSLTRRGDSPLHF
DNA: TGTGCCAGCAGCTTAACGCGCAGGGGAGACTCACCCCTCCACTTT

J: TRBJ2-7
D: .
V: TRBV6-5
size: .
CDR3: CASSSAKFPYEQYF
DNA: TGTGCCAGCAGTTCCGCCAAATTCCCCTACGAGCAGTACTTC

J: TRBJ2-1
D: TRBD1
V: TRBV7-2
size: .
CDR3: CASSGRDRGTIEQFF
DNA: TGTGCCAGCAGCGGACGGGACAGGGGTACAATTGAGCAGTTCTTC

J: TRBJ1-1
D: .
V: TRBV27
size: .
CDR3: CASSSLRYANTEAFF
DNA: TGTGCCAGCAGTTCATTACGCTACGCCAACACTGAAGCTTTCTTT

J: TRBJ2-1
D: .
V: TRBV7-9
size: .
CDR3: CASSPRVSGSNEQFF
DNA: TGTGCCAGCAGCCCCCGGGTAAGCGGGTCCAATGAGCAGTTCTTC

J: TRBJ2-7
D: TRBD2
V: TRBV13
size: .
CDR3: CASSPTSGASYEQYF
DNA: TGTGCCAGCAGTCCGACTAGCGGAGCTTCCTACGAGCAGTACTTC

J: TRBJ2-3
D: .
V: TRBV6-4
size: .
CDR3: CASSESGGPTDTQYF
DNA: TGTGCCAGCAGTGAGAGTGGCGGACCCACAGATACGCAGTATTTT

J: TRBJ1-2
D: .
V: TRBV6-5
size: .
CDR3: CASRGLRGPLYGYTF
DNA: TGTGCCAGCAGGGGACTCAGGGGCCCCCTCTATGGCTACACCTTC

J: TRBJ1-1
D: .
V: TRBV30
size: .
CDR3: CAWSDRNTEAFF
DNA: TGTGCCTGGAGTGACCGGAACACTGAAGCTTTCTTT

J: TRBJ2-1
D: TRBD2
V: TRBV6-4
size: .
CDR3: CASSEDGRAPFEQFF
DNA: TGTGCCAGCAGTGAGGACGGGAGGGCCCCATTTGAGCAGTTCTTC

J: TRBJ2-2
D: .
V: TRBV2
size: few
CDR3: CASSPTDLTGELFF
DNA: TGTGCCAGCAGTCCGACAGATTTAACCGGGGAGCTGTTTTTT

J: TRBJ2-7
D: .
V: TRBV14
size: .
CDR3: CASSQDSPSYEQYF
DNA: TGTGCCAGCAGCCAAGATAGTCCTAGCTACGAGCAGTACTTC

J: TRBJ2-7
D: TRBD2
V: TRBV6-5
size: .
CDR3: CASSYSGGVSSYEQYF
DNA: TGTGCCAGCAGTTACTCGGGGGGGGTAAGCTCCTACGAGCAGTACTTC

J: TRBJ1-1
D: .
V: TRBV28
size: .
CDR3: CASSLVTTGGMNTEAFF
DNA: TGTGCCAGCAGTTTAGTTACGACCGGAGGAATGAACACTGAAGCTTTCTTT

J: TRBJ2-1
D: TRBD2
V: TRBV6-2/TRBV6-3
size: .
CDR3: CASSREGTSYNEQFF
DNA: TGTGCCAGCAGTCGAGAAGGGACTAGCTACAATGAGCAGTTCTTC

J: TRBJ1-2
D: .
V: TRBV3-1/TRBV3-2
size: .
CDR3: CASSQDPPNYGYTF
DNA: TGTGCCAGCAGCCAAGACCCCCCCAACTATGGCTACACCTTC

J: TRBJ2-7
D: .
V: TRBV4-2
size: .
CDR3: CASSQAMGEQYF
DNA: TGTGCCAGCAGCCAAGCGATGGGCGAGCAGTACTTC

J: TRBJ2-1
D: TRBD2
V: TRBV19
size: .
CDR3: CASSLITLAAFNNEQFF
DNA: TGTGCCAGTAGCCTAATCACGCTAGCGGCTTTTAACAATGAGCAGTTCTTC

J: TRBJ1-1
D: TRBD1
V: TRBV14
size: once
CDR3: CASSLRTGRRTEAFF
DNA: TGTGCCAGCAGCCTCCGGACAGGGCGTCGCACTGAAGCTTTCTTT

J: TRBJ2-2
D: TRBD2
V: TRBV10-3
size: once
CDR3: CAISASGTKGTGELFF
DNA: TGTGCCATCAGCGCTAGCGGGACAAAGGGCACCGGGGAGCTGTTTTTT

J: TRBJ2-2
D: .
V: TRBV28
size: .
CDR3: CASSSLFGDTGELFF
DNA: TGTGCCAGCAGTTCATTATTCGGGGACACCGGGGAGCTGTTTTTT

J: TRBJ1-1
D: .
V: TRBV7-3
size: .
CDR3: CASSSYQFGTENTEAFF
DNA: TGTGCCAGCAGCTCTTACCAATTTGGGACCGAGAACACTGAAGCTTTCTTT

J: TRBJ2-2
D: .
V: TRBV6-6
size: few
CDR3: CASRPPGRLNTGELFF
DNA: TGTGCCAGCAGACCTCCGGGGCGGTTGAACACCGGGGAGCTGTTTTTT

J: TRBJ2-2
D: TRBD2
V: TRBV5-1
size: .
CDR3: CASRTYSSPRLVGGRGANTGELFF
DNA: TGCGCCAGCCGTACTTATTCCTCCCCTCGGCTCGTCGGCGGGAGGGGGGCGAACACCGGGGAGCTGTTTTTT

J: TRBJ2-1
D: .
V: TRBV9
size: .
CDR3: CASSAGSGYGHNEQFF
DNA: TGTGCCAGCAGCGCGGGTTCAGGGTATGGTCACAATGAGCAGTTCTTC

J: TRBJ1-6
D: .
V: TRBV6-1
size: .
CDR3: CASSEYKGNSPLHF
DNA: TGTGCCAGCAGTGAATACAAGGGGAATTCACCCCTCCACTTT

J: TRBJ2-7
D: TRBD1
V: TRBV19
size: once
CDR3: CASSKGFRTGATYEQYF
DNA: TGTGCCAGTAGTAAGGGTTTTCGGACAGGGGCGACTTACGAGCAGTACTTC

J: TRBJ1-5
D: .
V: TRBV30
size: few
CDR3: CAWRSGLNQPQHF
DNA: TGTGCCTGGAGGTCGGGCCTAAATCAGCCCCAGCATTTT

J: TRBJ1-6
D: TRBD1
V: TRBV3-1/TRBV3-2
size: .
CDR3: CASSHLGTGLNSPLHF
DNA: TGTGCCAGCAGCCACCTCGGGACAGGACTAAATTCACCCCTCCACTTT